Below, 8 T cell receptor beta chains from the same sample are listed, as sequenced in a study of shared clonotypes between healthy human individuals. Clones were sequenced by immunoSEQ multiplex PCR, and TCRdb holds only the in-frame ones, with some missing. This table has 2 million to 2.5 million clones, roughly 96% appearing once. Sequencing was done on a sample of naive CD4+ T cells sorted from blood. Subset described: CD45RA+ positively selected. Every receptor here comes from a man aged 18 to 29 in good health.

The genes are TRBV27 and TRBJ2-2; 7 bases map to TRBD1. Germline V gene lookup returns CDR1 MNHEY and CDR2 SMNVEV (reference sequence). The J segment lost 2 bases and the V segment lost 3 bases, leaving 6 bases of the junction unmatched. The CDR3 contains 16 residues. CDR3 sequence: CASSFLGTANTGELFF. In DNA, the CDR3 is TGTGCCAGCAGTTTTTTGGGGACAGCTAACACCGGGGAGCTGTTTTTT.

V usage is TRBV5-4 and J usage is TRBJ2-3; 7 bases are a match to TRBD2. The CDR3 consists of 15 residues. V lost 4 bases and J lost 0; bases outside the gene matches: 5. From germline, CDR1 is SGHNT and CDR2 YYREEE (reference sequence). CDR3 coding DNA: TGTGCCAGCAGCAATAGCGGGTATAGCACAGATACGCAGTATTTT. It is translated as CASSNSGYSTDTQYF.

The chain employs TRBV11-3 and TRBJ2-2; 8 nucleotides align to TRBD2. Trimming cost V 7 bases and J 1 base; bases outside gene matches: 2. The CDR3 length is 14 residues. Germline V gene data show CDR1 as SGHNT and CDR2 as YENEEA. CDR3 loop: CASTGGGNTGELFF. DNA of the CDR3: TGTGCCAGCACGGGAGGGGGGAACACCGGGGAGCTGTTTTTT. Variable domain in full (rest from reference TRBV11-3 and TRBJ2-2): EAGVVQSPRYKIIEKKQPVAFWCNPISGHNTLYWYLQNLGQGPELLIRYENEEAVDDSQLPKDRFSAERLKGVDSTLKIQPAELGDSAVYLCASTGGGNTGELFFGEGSRLTVL.

V and J are TRBV30 and TRBJ1-3; D not certain. The CDR3 has 13 residues. Germline assignment: CDR1 GTSNPN and CDR2 SVGIG (reference sequence). Trimming cost V 0 bases and J 4 bases, with 7 bases left between them. The CDR3 spells CAWSVSGGNTIYF. Written as DNA, the CDR3 is TGTGCCTGGAGTGTTTCGGGCGGAAACACCATATATTTT.

CDR3 residues: CASSVVREGTEAFF. CDR3 in DNA: TGTGCCAGCAGCGTCGTCAGGGAGGGCACTGAAGCTTTCTTT. This sequence joins TRBV9 and TRBJ1-1; tentative D call: TRBD1 (5 bases). This CDR3 is built from 14 residues. Germline V gene data show CDR1 as SGDLS and CDR2 as YYNGEE. V dropped 2 bases and J dropped 4 bases, with 12 bases sitting between them.

V usage is TRBV2 and J usage is TRBJ2-7; D is unresolved. The V end lost 5 bases, the J end lost 7 bases, and 18 bases lay between the germline ends. The CDR3 sequence is 14 residues long. Germline V gene data show CDR1 as SNHLY and CDR2 as FYNNEI. The CDR3 DNA sequence: TGTGCCAGCAGTCGGGCCCTCGGAAACTTGGAGCAGTACTTC. Encoded protein: CASSRALGNLEQYF.

The rearrangement links TRBV7-2 to TRBJ2-5; tentative D call: TRBD1 (6 bases). The germline gives CDR1 SGHTA, CDR2 FQGNSA. The germline V and J ends were trimmed by 1 base and 5 bases, with 20 bases remaining between them. CDR3 length: 17 amino acids. CDR3 in DNA: TGTGCCAGCAGCTTAGTTCGGTCAGGGGCTTTAGGGGAGACCCAGTACTTC. This encodes CASSLVRSGALGETQYF.

The rearrangement joins TRBV4-2 to TRBJ2-7; TRBD2 is a possible D gene (5 bases). Trimming took off 5 bases at V and 8 bases at J, with 10 bases between the two ends. Germline V gene data show CDR1 as LGHNA and CDR2 as YNFKEQ. This CDR3 region has 11 residues. The CDR3 loop is CASSTAGQQYF. DNA of the CDR3: TGTGCCAGCAGCACCGCGGGCCAGCAGTACTTC.